This TCR beta chain was profiled in a study of T cells after yellow fever vaccination. Overall study findings and caveats: Weaker, the secondary response peaked sooner, at day 5 versus 15. Clones from primary vaccination mostly reappeared after the booster (around 97% CD4, 88% CD8).

This CDR3 region has 14 residues. The germline V gene encodes CDR1 SGHRS and CDR2 YFSETQ. With 4 bases clipped from V and 4 bases from J, the junction kept 3 bases outside the gene matches. This clonotype came up many times. As yet, its antigen is unknown. TCRdb reanalysed the 5' RACE reads using MiXCR and keeps one entry per CDR3 protein. This sample yields hundreds of thousands of distinct CDR3 sequences, of which 12% are seen a single time; more than 12% belongs to the top ten. The chain couples TRBV5-1 to TRBJ2-1, with 9 bases identical to TRBD1. Sequencing used PBMCs, obtained on the day of the yellow fever booster vaccination. This sequence was found in a man aged 25-40 years who received the YFV17D yellow fever vaccine. The CDR3 DNA reads as TGCGCCAGCAGCCCAGGGACAGGGTACAATGAGCAGTTCTTC. Protein sequence: CASSPGTGYNEQFF.